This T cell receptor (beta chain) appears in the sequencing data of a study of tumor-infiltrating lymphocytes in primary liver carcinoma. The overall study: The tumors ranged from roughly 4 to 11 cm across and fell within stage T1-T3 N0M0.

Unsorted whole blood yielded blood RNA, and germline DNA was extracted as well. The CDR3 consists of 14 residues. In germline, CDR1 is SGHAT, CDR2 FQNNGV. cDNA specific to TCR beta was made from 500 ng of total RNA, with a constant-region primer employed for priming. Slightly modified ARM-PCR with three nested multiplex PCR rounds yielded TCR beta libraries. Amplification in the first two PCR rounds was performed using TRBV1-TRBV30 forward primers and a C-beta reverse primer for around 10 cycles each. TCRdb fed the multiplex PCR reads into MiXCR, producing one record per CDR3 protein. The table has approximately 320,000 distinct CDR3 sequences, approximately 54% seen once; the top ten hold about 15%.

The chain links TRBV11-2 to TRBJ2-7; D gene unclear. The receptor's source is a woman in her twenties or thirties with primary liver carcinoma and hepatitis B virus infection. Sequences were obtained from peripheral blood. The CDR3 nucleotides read TGTGTCAGTAGCTTAGTGTGGGATGGGTACGAGCAGTACTTC. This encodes CVSSLVWDGYEQYF. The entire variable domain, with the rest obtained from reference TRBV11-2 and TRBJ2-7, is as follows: EAGVAQSPRYKIIEKRQSVAFWCNPISGHATLYWYQQILGQGPKLLIQFQNNGVVDDSQLPKDRFSAERLKGVDSTLKIQPAKLEDSAVYLCVSSLVWDGYEQYFGPGTRLTVT.